A single sample gave rise to the 10 T cell receptor beta chains below, sequenced in a study of T cell repertoires in cytomegalovirus infection. A single record per CDR3 protein comes from TCRdb applying MiXCR to the reads. Of approximately 280,000 distinct CDR3 sequences listed, about 20% are singletons. These receptors have no known antigen. The sequencing here drew on cultured PBMCs, taken from culture after CMV antigen stimulation. These TCRs come from a human donor in good health (CMV status not recorded). Some clones in this sample may be carry-over from other donors' samples.

This clonotype was observed many times. V gene TRBV27 combines with J gene TRBJ1-5; D is undetermined. This CDR3 spans 13 amino acids. Germline CDR1 and CDR2: MNHEY and SMNVEV (reference sequence). Trimming took 2 bases from V and 2 from J, leaving 4 bases between them. Here the CDR3 reads CASSLMGNQPQHF. The CDR3 nucleotides are TGTGCCAGCAGTTTAATGGGCAATCAGCCCCAGCATTTT.

At least ten counts were recorded for this clonotype. The chain employs TRBV6-5 and TRBJ1-1; D uncertain. The germline V gene has CDR1 MNHEY and CDR2 SVGAGI. There are 12 residues in the CDR3. V was cut by 8 bases and J by 0 bases, with 7 bases left in between. CDR3 nucleotide sequence: TGTGCCAGCTGCAGTATGAACACTGAAGCTTTCTTT. Encoded protein: CASCSMNTEAFF.

At least ten counts were recorded for this clonotype. V and J are TRBV7-2 and TRBJ1-3; TRBD1 might be the D (5 bases). Germline lookup yields CDR1 SGHTA and CDR2 FQGNSA. V was trimmed by 1 base and J by 4 bases, leaving 17 bases between them. The CDR3 sequence is 17 residues long. The CDR3 protein is CASSLGTGVLRGNTIYF. CDR3 DNA sequence: TGTGCCAGCAGCTTAGGAACAGGCGTTCTCAGAGGAAACACCATATATTTT.

This rearrangement joins TRBV11-2 to TRBJ2-5; 7 positions match TRBD2. The CDR3 consists of 20 residues. Germline CDR1 and CDR2: SGHAT and FQNNGV. V shed 1 base and J 3 bases; nucleotides not matched to a gene: 20. As DNA, the CDR3 is TGTGCCAGCAGCTTAGGGACTAGAAGTTGGTGGGGCGAGCCGAAAGAGACCCAGTACTTC. The encoded protein is CASSLGTRSWWGEPKETQYF.

This clonotype was recorded a few times. The J gene is TRBJ2-3, the V gene TRBV20-1, with TRBD1 matching 8 bases. Germline V CDR1 and CDR2: DFQATT, SNEGSKA (reference sequence). The J segment lost 3 bases and the V segment lost 1 base, leaving 15 bases of the junction unmatched. The CDR3 sequence is 18 residues long. Here the CDR3 reads CSARGLSIGQGVTDTQYF. Written as DNA, the CDR3 is TGCAGTGCTAGAGGCTTATCTATCGGACAGGGTGTAACAGATACGCAGTATTTT.

This clonotype was seen at least ten times. V usage is TRBV7-9 and J usage is TRBJ2-3, with TRBD2 identical over 10 bases. Germline V gene data show CDR1 as SEHNR and CDR2 as FQNEAQ (reference sequence). The CDR3 runs to 19 residues. Trimming took 1 base from V and 6 from J; bases not matched to a gene: 16. This chain's CDR3 is CASSLDISGRRLISDTQYF. DNA of the CDR3: TGTGCCAGCAGCTTAGATATTAGCGGGAGGCGCCTCATTTCGGATACGCAGTATTTT.

This clonotype has only a few counts. The V and J genes are TRBV7-8 and TRBJ1-1; 7 nucleotides agree with TRBD1. The CDR3 extends over 11 amino acids. Unmatched junction bases numbered 6, after V lost 6 bases and J lost 11 bases. Per germline, CDR1 SGHVS and CDR2 FQNEAQ. CDR3 residues: CASSPDRVAFF. The DNA for the CDR3 is TGTGCCAGCAGTCCCGACAGGGTGGCTTTCTTT.

This chain uses TRBV7-2 with TRBJ1-3; D is ambiguous. Germline-derived CDR1 and CDR2 are SGHTA and FQGNSA. V shed 1 base and J shed 0 bases, with 7 bases lying between them. The CDR3 extends over 15 amino acids. The CDR3 is CASSLGDYSGNTIYF. The CDR3 region has the DNA TGTGCCAGCAGCTTAGGAGACTACTCTGGAAACACCATATATTTT.

The rearrangement joins TRBV11-2 to TRBJ2-1; possible D gene TRBD2, 5 bases. V lost 0 bases and J lost 4, with 13 bases in between. The CDR3 runs 16 residues. Per the germline V gene, CDR1 is SGHAT and CDR2 is FQNNGV. CDR3 residues: CASSLESGIGYNEQFF. CDR3 in DNA: TGTGCCAGCAGCTTAGAATCCGGGATCGGTTACAATGAGCAGTTCTTC.

This clonotype was detected a few times. The chain joins TRBV24-1 to TRBJ1-5; tentative D call: TRBD1 (6 bases). There are 15 residues in the CDR3. The V gene's germline CDR1 is KGHDR and CDR2 SFDVKD. Trimming pared 4 bases from V and 5 bases from J, leaving 14 bases between. The CDR3 region has the DNA TGTGCCACCAGTGAAACGGGGGCCTCTGATCAGCCCCAGCATTTT. Translated: CATSETGASDQPQHF.